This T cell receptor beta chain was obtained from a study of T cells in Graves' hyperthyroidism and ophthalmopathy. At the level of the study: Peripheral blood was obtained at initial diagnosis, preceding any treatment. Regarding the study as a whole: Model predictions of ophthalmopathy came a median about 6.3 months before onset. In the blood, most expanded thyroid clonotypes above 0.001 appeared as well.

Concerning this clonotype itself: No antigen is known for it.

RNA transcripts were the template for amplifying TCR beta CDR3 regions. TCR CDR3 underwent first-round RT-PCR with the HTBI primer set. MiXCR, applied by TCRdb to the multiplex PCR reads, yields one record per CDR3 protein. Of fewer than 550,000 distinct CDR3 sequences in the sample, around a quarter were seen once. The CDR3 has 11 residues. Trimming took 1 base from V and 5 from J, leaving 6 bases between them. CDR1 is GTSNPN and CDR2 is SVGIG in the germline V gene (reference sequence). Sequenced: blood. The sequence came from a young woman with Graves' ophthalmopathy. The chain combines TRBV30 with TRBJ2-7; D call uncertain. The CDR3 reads CAWSGENEQYF. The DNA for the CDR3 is TGTGCCTGGAGTGGGGAAAACGAGCAGTACTTC.